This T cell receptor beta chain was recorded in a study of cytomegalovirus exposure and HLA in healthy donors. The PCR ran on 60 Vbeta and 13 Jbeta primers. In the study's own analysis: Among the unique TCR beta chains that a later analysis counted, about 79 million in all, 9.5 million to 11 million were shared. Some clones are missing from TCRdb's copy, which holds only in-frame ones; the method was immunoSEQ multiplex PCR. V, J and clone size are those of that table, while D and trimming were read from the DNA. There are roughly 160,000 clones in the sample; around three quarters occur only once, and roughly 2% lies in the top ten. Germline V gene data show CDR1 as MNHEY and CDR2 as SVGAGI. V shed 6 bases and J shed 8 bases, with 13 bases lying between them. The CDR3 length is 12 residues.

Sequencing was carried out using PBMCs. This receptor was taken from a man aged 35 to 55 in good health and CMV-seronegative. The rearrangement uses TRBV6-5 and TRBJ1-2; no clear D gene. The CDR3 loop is CASRRGETGYTF. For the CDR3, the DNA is TGTGCCAGCAGGCGCGGGGAGACCGGCTACACCTTC.